This passage covers 2 T cell receptor beta chains from one sample sequenced in a study of blood T cell repertoires in COVID-19 (TCRdb year 2020). The method behind the library was the immunoSEQ multiplex PCR assay. Here the immuneACCESS table is served through TCRdb, limited to in-frame sequences with V and J called. Missing clones are a known gap in these copies; in checked studies unresolved V genes cover under half, and the rest lacks a known reason. Present in this sample are around 200,000 clones, about 90% of which were seen just once. The ten largest clones add up to 1.9% of the sample. Sample: peripheral blood. These receptors were taken from a man between 35 and 55 years old with active or convalescent COVID-19.

This clone was counted a few times. The chain couples TRBV4-1 to TRBJ2-7; TRBD2 matches 9 bases. The CDR3 runs 14 residues. Germline V lookup: CDR1 MGHRA, CDR2 YSYEKL. V lost 4 bases, J lost 6 bases, and 7 bases stayed unmatched. This CDR3 is CASSPLPAGGEQYF. CDR3 nucleotides: TGCGCCAGCAGCCCTCTTCCAGCGGGGGGCGAGCAGTACTTC.

In its sample, this clone was seen once. The chain has TRBV10-3 and TRBJ1-1, with D tentatively TRBD1 (5 bases). The V end lost 2 bases, the J end lost 4 bases, and 14 bases lay between the germline ends. Looked up from germline, CDR1 is ENHRY and CDR2 is SYGVKD. The CDR3 is made up of 15 amino acids. CDR3 loop: CAISEARWGGTEAFF. The CDR3 nucleotides read TGTGCCATCAGTGAGGCGCGATGGGGGGGCACTGAAGCTTTCTTT.